Listed below are T cell receptor beta chains from one sample, sequenced in a study of blood T cell repertoires in COVID-19. Here immunoSEQ multiplex PCR was the method, and the copy in TCRdb shows in-frame clones only, minus some. The table shows about 250,000 clones, with roughly 80% occurring only once. Sequencing was done on a sample of peripheral blood. The origin of the receptors is a woman older than 75 with acute or convalescent COVID-19. The CDR3 runs from the conserved cysteine through the conserved F or W. The order of the fields is CDR3 DNA, CDR3 protein, clone size, J gene, D gene, CDR3 length, V gene. A D gene is named only where the DNA matches it firmly. Clone size is stated in some rows and not others, as once, few, many or a class when expanded.

cdr3_nt: TGTGCCAGCAGTCGACAGGCGAGCTCCTACGAGCAGTACTTC
cdr3_aa: CASSRQASSYEQYF
clone_size: .
j_call: TRBJ2-7
d_call: .
cdr3_length: 14
v_call: TRBV6-5

cdr3_nt: TGTGCCAGTAGAAGGGAGGGAGGCACCGGGGAGCTGTTTTTT
cdr3_aa: CASRREGGTGELFF
clone_size: .
j_call: TRBJ2-2
d_call: TRBD2
cdr3_length: 14
v_call: TRBV19

cdr3_nt: TGTGCCAGTAGTATGACATTCTATAATTCACCCCTCCACTTT
cdr3_aa: CASSMTFYNSPLHF
clone_size: .
j_call: TRBJ1-6
d_call: .
cdr3_length: 14
v_call: TRBV19

cdr3_nt: TGTGCCAGCAGTCGAGGGCGCGGCTACACCTTC
cdr3_aa: CASSRGRGYTF
clone_size: few
j_call: TRBJ1-2
d_call: .
cdr3_length: 11
v_call: TRBV3-1/TRBV3-2

cdr3_nt: TGTGCCACCAGCAGAGATCTAGGCAGACGGAACGAGGGCTACACCTTC
cdr3_aa: CATSRDLGRRNEGYTF
clone_size: .
j_call: TRBJ1-2
d_call: .
cdr3_length: 16
v_call: TRBV15

cdr3_nt: TGTGCCAGCAGCTTGGGGGCCCTGAGCACAGATACGCAGTATTTT
cdr3_aa: CASSLGALSTDTQYF
clone_size: .
j_call: TRBJ2-3
d_call: .
cdr3_length: 15
v_call: TRBV7-7

cdr3_nt: TGTGCCAGCAGCGCTACAGGGGCTCGGCCCCAGCATTTT
cdr3_aa: CASSATGARPQHF
clone_size: .
j_call: TRBJ1-5
d_call: TRBD1
cdr3_length: 13
v_call: TRBV7-2

cdr3_nt: TGCGCCAGCAGCTTGAGCGGGGCAGAGACCCAGTACTTC
cdr3_aa: CASSLSGAETQYF
clone_size: .
j_call: TRBJ2-5
d_call: TRBD2
cdr3_length: 13
v_call: TRBV5-1

cdr3_nt: TGTGCCAGTAGTGGCTCGGGCAGGGTCCAAGAGACCCAGTACTTC
cdr3_aa: CASSGSGRVQETQYF
clone_size: .
j_call: TRBJ2-5
d_call: .
cdr3_length: 15
v_call: TRBV19

cdr3_nt: TGTGCCACTGCCGGGACAGGGATTGTGGCCCAGCATTTT
cdr3_aa: CATAGTGIVAQHF
clone_size: once
j_call: TRBJ1-5
d_call: TRBD1
cdr3_length: 13
v_call: TRBV19

cdr3_nt: TGCGCCAGCAGTCTAGATCAGGGGGCCTCCTACAATGAGCAGTTCTTC
cdr3_aa: CASSLDQGASYNEQFF
clone_size: few
j_call: TRBJ2-1
d_call: TRBD1
cdr3_length: 16
v_call: TRBV5-1